The TCR beta chain described here comes from a study of blood T cell repertoires in COVID-19. Study in general: The origin of the acute and convalescent COVID-19 samples was the United States, Italy and Spain. In each case, the material was cDNA or gDNA derived from T cells, B-cell-depleted T cells, or PBMCs.

This clone was seen a handful of times. The CDR3 is 13 residues long. Between the trimmed V and J ends, which lost 1 base and 6 bases, there was a span of 10 bases. The data were produced by immunoSEQ multiplex PCR, yet TCRdb's version contains in-frame clones alone and is incomplete. The data contain 150,000 to 200,000 clones, 81% of them singletons. While infection was still active, Seattle patients were enrolled and then followed longitudinally. The chain has TRBV12-3 or TRBV12-4 and TRBJ2-7; possibly TRBD1 for D (6 bases). The receptor was isolated from an elderly woman with COVID-19, enrolled during active disease. Sequenced: peripheral blood. CDR3 sequence (DNA): TGTGCCAGCAGTTTAGGCTACAGGGCCGAGCAGTACTTC. Translated: CASSLGYRAEQYF.